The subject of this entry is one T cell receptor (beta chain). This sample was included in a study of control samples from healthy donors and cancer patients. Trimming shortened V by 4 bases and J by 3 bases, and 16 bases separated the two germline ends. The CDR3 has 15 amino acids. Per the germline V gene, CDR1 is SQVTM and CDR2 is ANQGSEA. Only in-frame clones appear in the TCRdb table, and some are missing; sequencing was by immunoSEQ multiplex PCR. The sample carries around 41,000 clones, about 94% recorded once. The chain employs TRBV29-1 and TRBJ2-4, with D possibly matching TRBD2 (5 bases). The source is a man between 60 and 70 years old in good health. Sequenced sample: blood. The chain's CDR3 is CSVVLPGIGKNIQYF. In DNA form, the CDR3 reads TGCAGCGTTGTCCTTCCGGGGATTGGCAAAAACATTCAGTACTTC.